The clone carrying this T cell receptor beta chain was seen a handful of times. Antigen unknown. Profiled with immunoSEQ multiplex PCR; TCRdb holds only in-frame clones, not every one. The data show fewer than 100,000 clones, roughly 90% seen once. Germline V gene data show CDR1 as LGHDT and CDR2 as YNNKEL (reference sequence). The CDR3 contains 15 residues. V lost 4 bases and J lost 2, with 13 bases in between. This sample is drawn from a study of T cell responses to AZD1222 COVID-19 vaccine. Findings and limits, study-wide: Two doses of AZD1222 preceded a rise in Spike-specific TCR breadth and depth. Of the AZD1222 recipients, only six or seven were seropositive at baseline.

Investigators merged groups given second doses at roughly 4 or roughly 12 weeks. The TCR originated in an adult who received the AZD1222 COVID-19 vaccine. The sample here was peripheral blood, taken 28 days after the second AZD1222 dose. The rearrangement joins TRBV3-1 (or the pseudogene TRBV3-2) to TRBJ2-3; tentatively, D is TRBD1 (6 bases). This chain's CDR3 is CASSPNRQVTDTQYF. The CDR3 bases are TGTGCCAGCAGCCCCAACCGACAGGTCACAGATACGCAGTATTTT.